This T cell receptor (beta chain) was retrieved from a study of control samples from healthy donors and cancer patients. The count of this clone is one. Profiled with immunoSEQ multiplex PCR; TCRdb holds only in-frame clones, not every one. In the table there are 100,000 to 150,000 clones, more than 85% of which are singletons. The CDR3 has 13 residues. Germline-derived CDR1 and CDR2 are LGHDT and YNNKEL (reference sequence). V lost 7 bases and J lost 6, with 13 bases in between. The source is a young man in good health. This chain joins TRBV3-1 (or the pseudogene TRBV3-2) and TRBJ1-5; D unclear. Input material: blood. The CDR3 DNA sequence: TGTGCCAGCACTGGCGCGGAAGGTCAGCCCCAGCATTTT. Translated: CASTGAEGQPQHF.